This TCR beta chain was found in a study of T cells in women clearing cervical HPV infection. Study-wide points: Cases carried less TRBV6-7 than controls: approximately 0.1% versus 0.16%.

Clones were read by immunoSEQ multiplex PCR, and TCRdb kept only the in-frame ones, dropping some. Recorded for this sample: roughly 25,000 clones. There are 14 residues in the CDR3. The V end was cut by 2 bases, the J end by 8 bases, with 10 bases between. Germline V CDR1 and CDR2: SGHTA, FQGNSA. About this clone itself: The antigen is unknown. The sequenced fragment ends 3 residues before the CDR3 boundary, so the rest is inferred from the germline J gene.

Material: blood buffy coat. This TCR came from a woman aged 18-70 years with a cervical HPV16 infection that either progressed to CIN3+ or cleared (not recorded which). J is TRBJ1-6 and V is TRBV7-2; D remains ambiguous. The sequenced CDR3 bases are TGTGCCAGCAGCTTACGGTCCTTAGATTCACCC. This gives the protein CASSLRSLDSP. In full, the CDR3 reads CASSLRSLDSPLHF.